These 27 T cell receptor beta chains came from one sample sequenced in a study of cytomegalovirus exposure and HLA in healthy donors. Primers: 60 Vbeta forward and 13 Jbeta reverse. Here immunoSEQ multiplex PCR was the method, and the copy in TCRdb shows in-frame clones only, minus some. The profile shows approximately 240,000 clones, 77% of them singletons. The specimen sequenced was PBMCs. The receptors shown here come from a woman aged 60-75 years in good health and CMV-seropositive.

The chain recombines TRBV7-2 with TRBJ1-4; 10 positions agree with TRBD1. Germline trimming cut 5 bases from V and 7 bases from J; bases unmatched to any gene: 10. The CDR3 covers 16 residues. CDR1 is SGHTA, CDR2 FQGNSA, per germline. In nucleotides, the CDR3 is TGTGCCAGCAGCCATTCCCGGACAGGGGGGGGTGAAAAACTGTTTTTT. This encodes CASSHSRTGGGEKLFF.

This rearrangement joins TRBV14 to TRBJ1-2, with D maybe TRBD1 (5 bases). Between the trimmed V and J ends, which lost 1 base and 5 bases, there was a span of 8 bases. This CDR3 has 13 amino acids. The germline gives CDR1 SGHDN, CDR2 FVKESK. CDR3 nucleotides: TGTGCCAGCAGCCAAGGGGGCGTTTATGGCTACACCTTC. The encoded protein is CASSQGGVYGYTF.

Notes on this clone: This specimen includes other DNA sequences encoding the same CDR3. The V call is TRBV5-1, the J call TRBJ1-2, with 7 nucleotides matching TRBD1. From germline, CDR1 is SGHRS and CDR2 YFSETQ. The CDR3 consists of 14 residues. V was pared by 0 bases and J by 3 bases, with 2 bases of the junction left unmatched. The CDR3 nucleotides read TGCGCCAGCAGCTTGGGTACAGGGGACTATGGCTACACCTTC. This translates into CASSLGTGDYGYTF.

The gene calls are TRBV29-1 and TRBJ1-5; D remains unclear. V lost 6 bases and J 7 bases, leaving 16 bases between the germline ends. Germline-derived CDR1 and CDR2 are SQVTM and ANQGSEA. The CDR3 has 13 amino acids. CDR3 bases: TGCAGCGTGGCGGGAGGCCCCTTCCAGCCCCAGCATTTT. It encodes CSVAGGPFQPQHF.

CDR3: CASSGLGNEQFF. In DNA form, the CDR3 reads TGCGCCAGCAGTGGTCTAGGAAATGAGCAGTTCTTC. The chain links TRBV5-1 to TRBJ2-1; unclear D gene. Trimming cost V 5 bases and J 7 bases, with 10 bases left between them. The CDR3 consists of 12 residues. Germline lookup yields CDR1 SGHRS and CDR2 YFSETQ. Drawing the rest from reference TRBV5-1 and TRBJ2-1, the complete variable domain is KAGVTQTPRYLIKTRGQQVTLSCSPISGHRSVSWYQQTPGQGLQFLFEYFSETQRNKGNFPGRFSGRQFSNSRSEMNVSTLELGDSALYLCASSGLGNEQFFGPGTRLTVL.

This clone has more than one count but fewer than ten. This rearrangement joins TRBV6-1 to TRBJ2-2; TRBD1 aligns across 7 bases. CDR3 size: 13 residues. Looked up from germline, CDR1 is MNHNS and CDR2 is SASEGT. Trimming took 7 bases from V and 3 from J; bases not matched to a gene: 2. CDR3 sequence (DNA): TGTGCCAGCATTCAGGGGGACACCGGGGAGCTGTTTTTT. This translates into CASIQGDTGELFF.

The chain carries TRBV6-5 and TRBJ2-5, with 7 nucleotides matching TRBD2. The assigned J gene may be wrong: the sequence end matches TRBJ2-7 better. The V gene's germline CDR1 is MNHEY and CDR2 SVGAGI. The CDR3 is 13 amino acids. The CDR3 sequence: CASSRTSSYEQYF. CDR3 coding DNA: TGTGCCAGCAGTCGGACTAGCTCCTACGAGCAGTACTTC.

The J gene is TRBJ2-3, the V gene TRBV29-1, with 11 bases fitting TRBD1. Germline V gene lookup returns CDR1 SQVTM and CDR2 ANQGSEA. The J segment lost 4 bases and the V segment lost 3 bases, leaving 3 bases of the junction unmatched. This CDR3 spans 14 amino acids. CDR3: CSVEGGQGADTQYF. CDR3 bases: TGCAGCGTTGAGGGGGGACAGGGGGCAGATACGCAGTATTTT.

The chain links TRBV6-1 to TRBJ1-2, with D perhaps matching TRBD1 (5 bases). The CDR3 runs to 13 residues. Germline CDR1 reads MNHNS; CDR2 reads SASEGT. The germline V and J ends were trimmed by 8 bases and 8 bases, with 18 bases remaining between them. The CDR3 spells CASSRGGERGYTF. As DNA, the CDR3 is TGTGCCAGCTCCCGAGGAGGGGAGCGCGGCTACACCTTC.

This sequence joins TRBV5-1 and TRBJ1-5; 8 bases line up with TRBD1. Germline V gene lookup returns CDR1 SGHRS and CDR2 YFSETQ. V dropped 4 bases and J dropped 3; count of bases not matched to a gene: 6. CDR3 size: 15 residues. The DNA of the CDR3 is TGCGCCAGCAGCATCGGACAGGGCGACAATCAGCCCCAGCATTTT. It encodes CASSIGQGDNQPQHF.

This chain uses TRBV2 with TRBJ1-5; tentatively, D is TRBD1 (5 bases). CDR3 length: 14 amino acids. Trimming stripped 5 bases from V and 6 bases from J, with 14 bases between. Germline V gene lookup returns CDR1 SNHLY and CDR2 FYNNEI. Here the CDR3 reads CASSLEGRRQPQHF. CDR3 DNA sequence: TGTGCCAGCAGTTTGGAGGGGCGTCGTCAGCCCCAGCATTTT.

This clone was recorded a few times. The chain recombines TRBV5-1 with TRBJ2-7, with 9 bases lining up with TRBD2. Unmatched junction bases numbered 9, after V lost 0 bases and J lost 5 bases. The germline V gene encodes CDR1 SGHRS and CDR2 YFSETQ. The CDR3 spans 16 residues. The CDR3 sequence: CASSLGGSSGNHEQYF. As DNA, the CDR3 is TGCGCCAGCAGCTTGGGGGGGTCTAGCGGGAACCACGAGCAGTACTTC.

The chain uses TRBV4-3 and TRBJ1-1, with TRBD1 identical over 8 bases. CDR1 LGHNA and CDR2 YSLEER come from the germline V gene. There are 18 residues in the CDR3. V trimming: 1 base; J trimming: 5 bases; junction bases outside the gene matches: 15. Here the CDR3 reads CASSQVTPRQGRRTEAFF. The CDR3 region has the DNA TGCGCCAGCAGCCAAGTAACCCCTAGACAGGGGCGTCGTACTGAAGCTTTCTTT.

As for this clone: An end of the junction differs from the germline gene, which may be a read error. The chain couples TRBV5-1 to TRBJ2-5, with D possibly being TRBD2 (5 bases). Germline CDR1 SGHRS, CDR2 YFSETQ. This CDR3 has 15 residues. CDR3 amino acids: CVSSVLSSVGETQYF. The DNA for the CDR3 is TGCGTCAGCAGCGTCTTGAGTAGCGTCGGGGAGACCCAGTACTTC.

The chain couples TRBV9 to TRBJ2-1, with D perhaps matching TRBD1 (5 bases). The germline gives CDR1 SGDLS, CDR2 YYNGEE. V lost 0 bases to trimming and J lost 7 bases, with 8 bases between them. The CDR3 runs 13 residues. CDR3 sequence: CASSVEQVNEQFF. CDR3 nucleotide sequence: TGTGCCAGCAGCGTAGAACAGGTAAATGAGCAGTTCTTC.

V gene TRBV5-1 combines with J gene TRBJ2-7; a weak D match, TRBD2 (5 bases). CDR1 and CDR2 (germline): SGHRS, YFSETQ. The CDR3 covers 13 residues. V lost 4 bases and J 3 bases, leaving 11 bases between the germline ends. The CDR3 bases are TGCGCCAGCAGCCCTTCGGGGATCTACGAGCAGTACTTC. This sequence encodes CASSPSGIYEQYF.

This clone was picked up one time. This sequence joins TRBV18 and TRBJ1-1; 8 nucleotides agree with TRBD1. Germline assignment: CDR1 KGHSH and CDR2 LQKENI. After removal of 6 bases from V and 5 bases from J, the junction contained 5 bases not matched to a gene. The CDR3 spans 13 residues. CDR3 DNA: TGTGCCAGCTCTCGCGACAGGGGTACTGAAGCTTTCTTT. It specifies CASSRDRGTEAFF.

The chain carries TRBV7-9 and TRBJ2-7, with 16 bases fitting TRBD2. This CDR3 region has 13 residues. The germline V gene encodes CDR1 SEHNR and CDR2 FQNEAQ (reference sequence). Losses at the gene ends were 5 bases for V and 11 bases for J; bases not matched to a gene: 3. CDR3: CASSQGLAGGKYF. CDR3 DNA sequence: TGTGCCAGCAGCCAGGGACTAGCGGGAGGGAAGTACTTC.

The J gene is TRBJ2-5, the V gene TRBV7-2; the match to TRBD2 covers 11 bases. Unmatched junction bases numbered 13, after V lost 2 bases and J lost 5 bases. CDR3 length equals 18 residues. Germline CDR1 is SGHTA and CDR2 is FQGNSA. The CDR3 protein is CASSLRRPLAGGRETQYF. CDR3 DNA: TGTGCCAGCAGCTTAAGGCGTCCATTAGCGGGGGGGCGGGAGACCCAGTACTTC.

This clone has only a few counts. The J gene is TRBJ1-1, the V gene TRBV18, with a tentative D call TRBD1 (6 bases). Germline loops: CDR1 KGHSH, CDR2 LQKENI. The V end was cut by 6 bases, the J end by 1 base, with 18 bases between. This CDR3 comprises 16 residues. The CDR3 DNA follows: TGTGCCAGCTCCCCTTGGCAACCGGGACAGAACACTGAAGCTTTCTTT. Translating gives CASSPWQPGQNTEAFF.

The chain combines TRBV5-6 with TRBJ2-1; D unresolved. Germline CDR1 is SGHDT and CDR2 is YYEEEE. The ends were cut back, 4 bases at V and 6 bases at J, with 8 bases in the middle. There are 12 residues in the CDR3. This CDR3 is CASSRRVNEQFF. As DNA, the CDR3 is TGTGCCAGCAGCCGACGGGTCAATGAGCAGTTCTTC.

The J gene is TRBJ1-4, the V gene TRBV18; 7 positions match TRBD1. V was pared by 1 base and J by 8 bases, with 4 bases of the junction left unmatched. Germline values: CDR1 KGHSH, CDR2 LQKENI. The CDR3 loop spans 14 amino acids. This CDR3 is CASSPRQGDEKLFF. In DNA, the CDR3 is TGTGCCAGCTCACCACGGCAGGGGGACGAAAAACTGTTTTTT. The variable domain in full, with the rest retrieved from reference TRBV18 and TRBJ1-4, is NAGVMQNPRHLVRRRGQEARLRCSPMKGHSHVYWYRQLPEEGLKFMVYLQKENIIDESGMPKERFSAEFPKEGPSILRIQQVVRGDSAAYFCASSPRQGDEKLFFGSGTQLSVL.

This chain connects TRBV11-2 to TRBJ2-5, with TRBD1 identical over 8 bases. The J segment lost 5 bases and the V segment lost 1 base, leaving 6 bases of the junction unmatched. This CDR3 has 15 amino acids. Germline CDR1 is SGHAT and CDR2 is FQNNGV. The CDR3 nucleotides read TGTGCCAGCAGCTTAGGGACAGGGTTGCGGGAGACCCAGTACTTC. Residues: CASSLGTGLRETQYF.

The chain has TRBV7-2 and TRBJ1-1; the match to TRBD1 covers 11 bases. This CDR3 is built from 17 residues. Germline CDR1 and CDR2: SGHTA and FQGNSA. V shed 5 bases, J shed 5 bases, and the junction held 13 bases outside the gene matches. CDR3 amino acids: CASSPRTGGMSGTEAFF. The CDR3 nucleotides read TGTGCCAGCAGCCCGCGGACAGGGGGCATGTCAGGGACTGAAGCTTTCTTT.

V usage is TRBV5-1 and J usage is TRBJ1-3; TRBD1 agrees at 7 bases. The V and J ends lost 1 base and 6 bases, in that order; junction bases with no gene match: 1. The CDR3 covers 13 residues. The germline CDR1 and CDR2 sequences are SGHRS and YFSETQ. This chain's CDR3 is CASSLTGENTIYF. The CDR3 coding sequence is TGCGCCAGCAGCTTGACAGGGGAAAACACCATATATTTT.

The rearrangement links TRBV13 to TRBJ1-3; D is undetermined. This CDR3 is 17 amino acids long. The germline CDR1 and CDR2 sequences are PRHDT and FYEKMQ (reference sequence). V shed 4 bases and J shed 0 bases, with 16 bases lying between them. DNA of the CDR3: TGTGCCAGCAGCTCCATTTACAGTGAAAGCTCTGGAAACACCATATATTTT. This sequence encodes CASSSIYSESSGNTIYF.

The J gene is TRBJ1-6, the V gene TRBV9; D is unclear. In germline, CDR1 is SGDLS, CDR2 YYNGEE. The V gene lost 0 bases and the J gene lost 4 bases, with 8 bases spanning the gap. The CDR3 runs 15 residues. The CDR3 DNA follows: TGTGCCAGCAGCGTAGGCCAGTTATATAATTCACCCCTCCACTTT. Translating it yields CASSVGQLYNSPLHF.